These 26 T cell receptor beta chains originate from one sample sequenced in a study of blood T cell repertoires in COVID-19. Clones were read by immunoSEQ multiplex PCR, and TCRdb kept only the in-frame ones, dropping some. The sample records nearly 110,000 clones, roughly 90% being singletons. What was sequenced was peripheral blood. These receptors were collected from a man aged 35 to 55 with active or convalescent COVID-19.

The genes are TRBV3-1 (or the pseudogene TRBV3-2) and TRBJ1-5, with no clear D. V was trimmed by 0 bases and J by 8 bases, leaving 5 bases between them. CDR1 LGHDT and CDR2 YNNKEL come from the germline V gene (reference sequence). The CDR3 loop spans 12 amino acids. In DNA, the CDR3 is TGTGCCAGCAGCCAAGATTTTAAGCCCCAGCATTTT. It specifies CASSQDFKPQHF.

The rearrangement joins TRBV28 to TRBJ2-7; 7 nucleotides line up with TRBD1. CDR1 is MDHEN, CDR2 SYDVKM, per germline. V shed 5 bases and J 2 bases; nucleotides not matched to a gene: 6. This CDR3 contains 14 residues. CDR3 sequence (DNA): TGTGCCAGCAGTCAACGACAGGGAACCTACGAGCAGTACTTC. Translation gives CASSQRQGTYEQYF.

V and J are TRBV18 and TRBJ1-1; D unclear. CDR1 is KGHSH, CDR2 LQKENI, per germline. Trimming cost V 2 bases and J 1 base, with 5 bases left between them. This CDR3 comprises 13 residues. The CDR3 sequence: CASSPAPNTEAFF. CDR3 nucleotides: TGTGCCAGCTCACCAGCGCCGAACACTGAAGCTTTCTTT.

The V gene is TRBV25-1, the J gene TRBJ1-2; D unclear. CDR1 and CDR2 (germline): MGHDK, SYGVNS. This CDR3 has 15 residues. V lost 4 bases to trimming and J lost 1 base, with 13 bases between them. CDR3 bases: TGTGCCAGCAGTGCGACAACGCCCGATAACTATGGCTACACCTTC. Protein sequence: CASSATTPDNYGYTF.

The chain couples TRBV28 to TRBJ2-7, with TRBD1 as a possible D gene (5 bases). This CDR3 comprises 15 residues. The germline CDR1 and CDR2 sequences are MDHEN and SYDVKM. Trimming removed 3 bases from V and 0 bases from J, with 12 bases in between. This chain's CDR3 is CASSLGRTISYEQYF. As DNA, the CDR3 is TGTGCCAGCAGTTTGGGCAGGACAATCTCCTACGAGCAGTACTTC.

This chain's CDR3 is CASSLGTGVTGELFF. The CDR3 DNA follows: TGTGCCAGCAGCCTCGGGACAGGGGTCACCGGGGAGCTGTTTTTT. The chain uses TRBV3-1 (or the pseudogene TRBV3-2) and TRBJ2-2, with 10 bases that match TRBD1. With 4 bases clipped from V and 4 bases from J, the junction kept 3 bases outside the gene matches. This CDR3 region has 15 residues. Germline values: CDR1 LGHDT, CDR2 YNNKEL (reference sequence).

CDR3 region: CASSPPNRGSGTEQFF. The CDR3, as DNA: TGTGCCAGCTCACCACCGAACAGGGGGTCGGGTACTGAGCAGTTCTTC. The V and J genes are TRBV18 and TRBJ2-1, with TRBD1 matching over 8 bases. The CDR3 has 16 amino acids. Germline values: CDR1 KGHSH, CDR2 LQKENI. The V segment lost 0 bases and the J segment 9 bases; nucleotides outside the gene matches: 10. The full variable domain, in which reference TRBV18 and TRBJ2-1 provide the parts outside the CDR3, is NAGVMQNPRHLVRRRGQEARLRCSPMKGHSHVYWYRQLPEEGLKFMVYLQKENIIDESGMPKERFSAEFPKEGPSILRIQQVVRGDSAAYFCASSPPNRGSGTEQFFGPGTRLTVL.

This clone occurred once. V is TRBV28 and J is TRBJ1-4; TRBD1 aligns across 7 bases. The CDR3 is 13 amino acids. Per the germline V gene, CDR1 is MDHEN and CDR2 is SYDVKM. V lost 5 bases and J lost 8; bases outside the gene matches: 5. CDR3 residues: CASSRTGEEKLFF. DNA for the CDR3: TGTGCCAGCAGTCGGACAGGAGAGGAAAAACTGTTTTTT. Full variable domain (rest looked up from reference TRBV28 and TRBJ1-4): DVKVTQSSRYLVKRTGEKVFLECVQDMDHENMFWYRQDPGLGLRLIYFSYDVKMKEKGDIPEGYSVSREKKERFSLILESASTNQTSMYLCASSRTGEEKLFFGSGTQLSVL.

As DNA, the CDR3 is TGTGCCAGCAGTTCCGGGACAGGGGGCAATCAGCCCCAGCATTTT. Translating gives CASSSGTGGNQPQHF. This sequence joins TRBV28 and TRBJ1-5, with 10 bases fitting TRBD1. V was clipped by 4 bases and J by 2 bases; unmatched bases: 2. From germline, CDR1 is MDHEN and CDR2 SYDVKM. This CDR3 region has 15 residues.

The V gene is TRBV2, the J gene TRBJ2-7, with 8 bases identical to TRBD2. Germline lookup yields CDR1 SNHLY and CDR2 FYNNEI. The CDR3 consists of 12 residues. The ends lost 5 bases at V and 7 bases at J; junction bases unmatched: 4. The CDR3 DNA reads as TGTGCCAGCAGTTCTAGCGGGCGGGAGCAGTACTTC. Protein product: CASSSSGREQYF.

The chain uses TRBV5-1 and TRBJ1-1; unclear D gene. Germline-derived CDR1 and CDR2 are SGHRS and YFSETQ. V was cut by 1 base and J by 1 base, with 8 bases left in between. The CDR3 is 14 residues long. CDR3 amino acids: CASSLRQANTEAFF. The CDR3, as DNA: TGCGCCAGCAGCTTGCGGCAGGCGAACACTGAAGCTTTCTTT.

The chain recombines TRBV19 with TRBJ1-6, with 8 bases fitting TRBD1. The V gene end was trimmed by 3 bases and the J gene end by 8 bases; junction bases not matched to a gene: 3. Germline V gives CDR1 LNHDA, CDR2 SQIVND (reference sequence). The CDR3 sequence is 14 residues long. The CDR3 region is CASSMTGVYSPLHF. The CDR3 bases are TGTGCCAGTAGTATGACAGGGGTGTATTCACCCCTCCACTTT.

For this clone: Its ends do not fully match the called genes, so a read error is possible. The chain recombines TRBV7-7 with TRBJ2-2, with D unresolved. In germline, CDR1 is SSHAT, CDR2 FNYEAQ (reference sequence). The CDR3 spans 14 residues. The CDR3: CASSFLGNTGELFF. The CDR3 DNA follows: TGTGCTAGCAGCTTCCTAGGAAACACCGGGGAGCTGTTTTTT. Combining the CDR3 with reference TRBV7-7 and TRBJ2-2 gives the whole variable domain GAGVSQSPRYKVTKRGQDVTLRCDPISSHATLYWYQQALGQGPEFLTYFNYEAQPDKSGLPSDRFSAERPEGSISTLTIQRTEQRDSAMYRCASSFLGNTGELFFGEGSRLTVL.

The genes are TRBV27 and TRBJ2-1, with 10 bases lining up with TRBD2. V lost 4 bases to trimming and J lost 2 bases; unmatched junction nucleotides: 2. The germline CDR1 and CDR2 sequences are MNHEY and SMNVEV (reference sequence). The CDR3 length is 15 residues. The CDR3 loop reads CASSSGTSAYNEQFF. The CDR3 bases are TGTGCCAGCAGTTCCGGGACTAGCGCCTACAATGAGCAGTTCTTC.

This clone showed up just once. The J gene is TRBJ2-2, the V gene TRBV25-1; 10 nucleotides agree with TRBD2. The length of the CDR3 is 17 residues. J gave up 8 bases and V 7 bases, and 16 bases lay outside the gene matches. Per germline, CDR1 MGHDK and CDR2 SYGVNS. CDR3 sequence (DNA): TGTGCCAGCATGGACTCGCCGCTAGCGGGAGAGGGAGGGGAGCTGTTTTTT. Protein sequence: CASMDSPLAGEGGELFF.

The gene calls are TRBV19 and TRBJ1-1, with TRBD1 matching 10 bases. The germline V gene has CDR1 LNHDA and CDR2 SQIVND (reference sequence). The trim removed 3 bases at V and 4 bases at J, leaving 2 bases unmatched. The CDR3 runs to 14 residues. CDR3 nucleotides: TGTGCCAGTAGTATGACAGGGGGCGGCACTGAAGCTTTCTTT. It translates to CASSMTGGGTEAFF.

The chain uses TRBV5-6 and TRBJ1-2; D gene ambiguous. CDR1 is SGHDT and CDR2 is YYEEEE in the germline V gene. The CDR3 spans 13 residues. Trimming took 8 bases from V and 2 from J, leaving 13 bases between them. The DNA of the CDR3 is TGTGCCAGTTCCCAAGTCCAGAACTATGGCTACACCTTC. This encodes CASSQVQNYGYTF.

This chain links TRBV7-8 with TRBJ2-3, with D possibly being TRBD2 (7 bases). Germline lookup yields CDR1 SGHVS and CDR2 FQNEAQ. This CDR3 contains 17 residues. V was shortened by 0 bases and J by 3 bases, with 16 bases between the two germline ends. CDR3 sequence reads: CASSLAGGGEWTDTQYF. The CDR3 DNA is TGTGCCAGCAGCTTAGCGGGAGGGGGAGAGTGGACAGATACGCAGTATTTT.

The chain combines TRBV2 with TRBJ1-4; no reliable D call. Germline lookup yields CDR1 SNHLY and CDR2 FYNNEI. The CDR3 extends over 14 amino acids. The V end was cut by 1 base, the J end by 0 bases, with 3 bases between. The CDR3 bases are TGTGCCAGCAGTGAAGTCGCAACTAATGAAAAACTGTTTTTT. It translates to CASSEVATNEKLFF.

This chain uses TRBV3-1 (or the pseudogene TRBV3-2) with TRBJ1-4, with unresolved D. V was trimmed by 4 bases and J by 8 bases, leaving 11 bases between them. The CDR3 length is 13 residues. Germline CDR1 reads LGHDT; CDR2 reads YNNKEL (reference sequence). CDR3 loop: CASSPGLGEKLFF. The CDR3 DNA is TGTGCCAGCAGCCCTGGACTGGGGGAAAAACTGTTTTTT.

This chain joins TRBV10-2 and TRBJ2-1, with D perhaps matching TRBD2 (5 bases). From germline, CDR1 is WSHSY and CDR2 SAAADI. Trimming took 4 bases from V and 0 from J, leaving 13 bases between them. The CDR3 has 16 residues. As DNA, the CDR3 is TGCGCCAGCAGTGGCTTAGCGTATGGCTCCTACAATGAGCAGTTCTTC. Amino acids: CASSGLAYGSYNEQFF.

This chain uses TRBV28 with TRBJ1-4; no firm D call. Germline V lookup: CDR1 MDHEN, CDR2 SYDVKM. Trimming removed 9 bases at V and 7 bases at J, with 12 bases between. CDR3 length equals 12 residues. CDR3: CASGRVTEKLFF. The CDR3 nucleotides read TGTGCCAGTGGGAGGGTGACTGAAAAACTGTTTTTT.

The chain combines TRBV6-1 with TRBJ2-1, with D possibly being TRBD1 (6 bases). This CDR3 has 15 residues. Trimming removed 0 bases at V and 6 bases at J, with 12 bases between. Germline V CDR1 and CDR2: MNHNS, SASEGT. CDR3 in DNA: TGTGCCAGCAGTGAAGCACAGGGATTCCGCAATGAGCAGTTCTTC. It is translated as CASSEAQGFRNEQFF.

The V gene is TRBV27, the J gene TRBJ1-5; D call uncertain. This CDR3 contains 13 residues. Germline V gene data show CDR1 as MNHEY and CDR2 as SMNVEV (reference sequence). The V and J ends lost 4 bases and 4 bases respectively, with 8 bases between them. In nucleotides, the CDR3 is TGTGCCAGCAGTTCCCTCGTAAATCAGCCCCAGCATTTT. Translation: CASSSLVNQPQHF.

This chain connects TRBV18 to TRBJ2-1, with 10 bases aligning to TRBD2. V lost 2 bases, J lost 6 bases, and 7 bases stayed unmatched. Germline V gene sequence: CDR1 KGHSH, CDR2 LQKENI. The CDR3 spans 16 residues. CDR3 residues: CASSPSSGRDSNEQFF. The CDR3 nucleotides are TGTGCCAGCTCACCAAGCAGCGGGAGGGATAGCAATGAGCAGTTCTTC.

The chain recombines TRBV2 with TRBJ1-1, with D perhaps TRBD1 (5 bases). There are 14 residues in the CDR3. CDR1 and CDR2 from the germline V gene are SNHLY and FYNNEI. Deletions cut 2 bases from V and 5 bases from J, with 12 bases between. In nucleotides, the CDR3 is TGTGCCAGCAGTGAAACGGGGGGATCAACTGAAGCTTTCTTT. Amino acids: CASSETGGSTEAFF.